This note documents a single T cell receptor (beta chain) sequence. Investigators profiled TCR beta VDJ and CDR3 from genomic DNA template. In TCRdb, the reads were re-called with MiXCR into one record per CDR3 protein. Of about 260,000 distinct CDR3 sequences in the sample, around 82% were seen once. The sample comes from a study of CD8+CD57+ T cells in acquired aplastic anemia. Germline assignment: CDR1 SGHVS and CDR2 FQNEAQ. This CDR3 contains 18 residues. J was trimmed by 1 base and V by 0 bases; bases with no gene match: 12. In patients chosen for sequencing, flow cytometry had shown CD8+CD57+ cell expansion.

Source material: sorted CD4+, CD8+, or CD8+CD57+ T cells (not recorded which) from PBMCs. The rearrangement links TRBV7-8 to TRBJ2-7; 7 bases agree with TRBD1. This receptor was identified in a human donor with aplastic anemia. The CDR3 loop reads CASSLAPDGTAQSYEQYV. CDR3 nucleotides: TGTGCCAGCAGCTTAGCGCCAGACGGGACAGCCCAGTCCTACGAGCAGTACGTC.